This is a list of T cell receptor beta chains from one sample in a study of T-cell reconstitution after alpha-beta-depleted transplantation in children. TCRdb ran MiXCR on the PCR reads and lists one entry per CDR3 protein. The data hold fewer than 750,000 distinct CDR3 sequences, with about 23% observed a single time. Here the sequenced sample was PBMCs, mostly from graft donor cells, taken 360 days after TCRalphabeta/CD19-depleted stem cell transplant. The source is a boy less than two years old who had a stem cell transplant for acute myeloid leukemia, so the T cells may come from the graft donor. The CDR3 runs from the conserved cysteine through the conserved F or W. Each record gives: D gene, clone size, CDR3 length, V gene, J gene, CDR3 DNA, CDR3 protein. A D gene is named only where the DNA matches it firmly. The size entry is marked missing in some rows and otherwise reads once, few, many or a size class.

D: NA; size: many; length: 13; V: TRBV29-1; J: TRBJ2-7; DNA: TGCAGCGTTCTCGGGGTGGAAAGACTCGAGCAGTACTTC; CDR3: CSVLGVERLEQYF
D: NA; size: NA; length: 13; V: TRBV5-1; J: TRBJ2-3; DNA: TGCGCCTGCCGGGACGGTCTCACAGATACGCAGTATTTT; CDR3: CACRDGLTDTQYF
D: NA; size: many; length: 10; V: TRBV29-1; J: TRBJ1-1; DNA: TGCAGCGTTGTGCACACTGAAGCTTTCTTT; CDR3: CSVVHTEAFF
D: NA; size: many; length: 14; V: TRBV20-1; J: TRBJ1-5; DNA: TGCAGTGCTAGTAACGCAGGCGCCAATCAGCCCCAGCATTTT; CDR3: CSASNAGANQPQHF
D: NA; size: few; length: 17; V: TRBV10-2; J: TRBJ2-1; DNA: TGCGCCAGCAGTGAGTTGGGGGGACTCCCCTCCTACAATGAGCAGTTCTTC; CDR3: CASSELGGLPSYNEQFF
D: NA; size: NA; length: 15; V: TRBV7-9; J: TRBJ2-7; DNA: TGTGCCAGCAGTGTCGATAGGGGTGCCCGCGACGAGCAGTACTTC; CDR3: CASSVDRGARDEQYF
D: NA; size: few; length: 13; V: TRBV30; J: TRBJ1-1; DNA: TGTGCCTGGAGTGGCAGGCTGAACACTGAAGCTTTCTTT; CDR3: CAWSGRLNTEAFF
D: NA; size: NA; length: 12; V: TRBV15; J: TRBJ1-5; DNA: TGTGCCACCAGCAGAGTTAGTCAGCCCCAGCATTTT; CDR3: CATSRVSQPQHF
D: TRBD2; size: NA; length: 15; V: TRBV20-1; J: TRBJ2-5; DNA: TGCAGTGCTAGAGAAGAGCGGGGCTTGCAAGAGACCCAGTACTTC; CDR3: CSAREERGLQETQYF
D: NA; size: few; length: 13; V: TRBV6-6; J: TRBJ2-5; DNA: TGTGCCAGCAGTCAGGGGGGGCGAGAGACCCAGTACTTC; CDR3: CASSQGGRETQYF
D: NA; size: NA; length: 13; V: TRBV5-6; J: TRBJ2-2; DNA: TGTGCCAGCAGCCCCCTGTCGAGCGGGGAGCTGTTTTTT; CDR3: CASSPLSSGELFF
D: NA; size: few; length: 13; V: TRBV20-1; J: TRBJ2-3; DNA: TGCAGTGCCAGGATATTGCTTCCAGATACGCAGTATTTT; CDR3: CSARILLPDTQYF
D: TRBD1; size: few; length: 12; V: TRBV20-1; J: TRBJ2-3; DNA: TGCAGTGCTGGACAGGGGGCAGATACGCAGTATTTT; CDR3: CSAGQGADTQYF
D: NA; size: few; length: 12; V: TRBV7-9; J: TRBJ2-3; DNA: TGTGCCAGCAGCCATATGTCAGATACGCAGTATTTT; CDR3: CASSHMSDTQYF
D: TRBD1; size: NA; length: 14; V: TRBV20-1; J: TRBJ1-2; DNA: TGCAGTGCTAGTAAGGACAGGGTCGGATATGGCTACACCTTC; CDR3: CSASKDRVGYGYTF
D: TRBD1; size: NA; length: 14; V: TRBV10-3; J: TRBJ2-5; DNA: TGTGCCATCAGTGAGAATGACAGGGGAGAGACCCAGTACTTC; CDR3: CAISENDRGETQYF
D: NA; size: NA; length: 17; V: TRBV12-3/TRBV12-4; J: TRBJ1-5; DNA: TGTGCCAGCAGCTCCCTAGGGTTGGACGGGTCGGGTCAGCCCCAGCATTTT; CDR3: CASSSLGLDGSGQPQHF
D: NA; size: NA; length: 18; V: TRBV15; J: TRBJ2-1; DNA: TGTGCCACCAGCAGATTTCCCTTAGCGGCTAGCTCCTACAATGAGCAGTTCTTC; CDR3: CATSRFPLAASSYNEQFF
D: TRBD1; size: NA; length: 14; V: TRBV12-3/TRBV12-4; J: TRBJ2-1; DNA: TGTGCCAGCAGGGACAGGGAGTCCTACAATGAGCAGTTCTTC; CDR3: CASRDRESYNEQFF
D: TRBD1; size: NA; length: 15; V: TRBV6-5; J: TRBJ1-2; DNA: TGTGCCAGCAGTTACTCGAAAGGGGGCCGTTATGGCTACACCTTC; CDR3: CASSYSKGGRYGYTF
D: NA; size: few; length: 15; V: TRBV6-5; J: TRBJ2-4; DNA: TGTGCCAGCAGTTACGACGGCCTCGAGGGAAACATTCAGTACTTC; CDR3: CASSYDGLEGNIQYF
D: NA; size: many; length: 16; V: TRBV5-1; J: TRBJ2-1; DNA: TGCGCCAGCAGCTCATGGACAGAACGGCGCGACAATGAGCAGTTCTTC; CDR3: CASSSWTERRDNEQFF
D: NA; size: many; length: 11; V: TRBV30; J: TRBJ2-5; DNA: TGTGCCTGGAGGGGACAAGAGACCCAGTACTTC; CDR3: CAWRGQETQYF
D: NA; size: many; length: 16; V: TRBV7-3; J: TRBJ1-1; DNA: TGTGCCAGCATCAAAGAACCGGGACCGCTTAGTACTGAAGCTTTCTTT; CDR3: CASIKEPGPLSTEAFF
D: TRBD1; size: few; length: 13; V: TRBV20-1; J: TRBJ1-1; DNA: TGCAGTGCCCCGGTGCCAGGGGGCACTGAAGCTTTCTTT; CDR3: CSAPVPGGTEAFF
D: TRBD2; size: once; length: 15; V: TRBV6-2/TRBV6-3; J: TRBJ2-1; DNA: TGTGCCAGCAGTTCCTTGCGACTAGCGGGAAGTAGCGAGTTCTTC; CDR3: CASSSLRLAGSSEFF
D: TRBD1; size: many; length: 16; V: TRBV20-1; J: TRBJ2-2; DNA: TGCAGTGCTAGAGTTTATCGACAGGGGAACACCGGGGAGCTGTTTTTT; CDR3: CSARVYRQGNTGELFF
D: NA; size: NA; length: 20; V: TRBV4-3; J: TRBJ2-7; DNA: TGCGCCAGCAGCCAAGCGTATGGAGGGGGGGGATTCATTTTTCACTACGAGCAGTACTTC; CDR3: CASSQAYGGGGFIFHYEQYF
D: TRBD1; size: NA; length: 14; V: TRBV27; J: TRBJ1-6; DNA: TGTGCCAGCACAAGGGACAGGGGGTATTCACCCCTCCACTTT; CDR3: CASTRDRGYSPLHF
D: NA; size: NA; length: 15; V: TRBV5-6; J: TRBJ1-1; DNA: TGTGCCAGCAGCCTGCTGGACAGAATGAACACTGAAGCTTTCTTT; CDR3: CASSLLDRMNTEAFF
D: TRBD1; size: NA; length: 16; V: TRBV5-6; J: TRBJ1-1; DNA: TGTGCCAGCAGCAAGCCGGGACAGGGGGCGAAGGCTGAAGCTTTCTTT; CDR3: CASSKPGQGAKAEAFF
D: NA; size: few; length: 15; V: TRBV20-1; J: TRBJ2-4; DNA: TGCAGTGCTAGCTCCAAGATCATAGCCAAAAACATTCAGTACTTC; CDR3: CSASSKIIAKNIQYF
D: TRBD2; size: NA; length: 18; V: TRBV6-2/TRBV6-3; J: TRBJ2-7; DNA: TGTGCCAGCAGTTACTCGGAGGGGACTAGCGGGGGACCCTACGAGCAGTACTTC; CDR3: CASSYSEGTSGGPYEQYF
D: TRBD1; size: many; length: 13; V: TRBV5-1; J: TRBJ2-7; DNA: TGCGCCAGCAGCGGTGGGACAGACTACGAGCAGTACTTC; CDR3: CASSGGTDYEQYF
D: TRBD2; size: NA; length: 17; V: TRBV6-5; J: TRBJ2-3; DNA: TGTGCCAGCAGTTCACAGGGCGAGCGGGGGGGCACAGATACGCAGTATTTT; CDR3: CASSSQGERGGTDTQYF
D: NA; size: NA; length: 14; V: TRBV19; J: TRBJ2-2; DNA: TGTGCCAGTAGTATCGGACTGCACACCGGGGAGCTGTTTTTT; CDR3: CASSIGLHTGELFF
D: NA; size: few; length: 13; V: TRBV7-9; J: TRBJ1-1; DNA: TGTGCCAGCAGCTCACCCGTAGGCACTGAAGCTTTCTTT; CDR3: CASSSPVGTEAFF
D: NA; size: NA; length: 16; V: TRBV4-1; J: TRBJ1-2; DNA: TGCGCCAGCAGCCATATCGGAGAGGGCGTGATCTATGGCTACACCTTC; CDR3: CASSHIGEGVIYGYTF
D: TRBD2; size: NA; length: 16; V: TRBV12-3/TRBV12-4; J: TRBJ2-1; DNA: TGTGCCAGCAGTTTATTTGGGACTAGCGGTTACAATGAGCAGTTCTTC; CDR3: CASSLFGTSGYNEQFF
D: NA; size: many; length: 16; V: TRBV12-3/TRBV12-4; J: TRBJ1-6; DNA: TGTGCCAGCAGTTTGGGCCAGACCACCTTGAACTCACCCCTCCACTTT; CDR3: CASSLGQTTLNSPLHF
D: TRBD1; size: few; length: 14; V: TRBV12-3/TRBV12-4; J: TRBJ2-2; DNA: TGTGCCACAACCCCCGGGACAGCTACCGGGGAGCTGTTTTTT; CDR3: CATTPGTATGELFF
D: NA; size: NA; length: 16; V: TRBV21-1; J: TRBJ2-5; DNA: TGTGCCAGCAGCATTGGGTCTTGGGGGGCTCAAGAGACCCAGTACTTC; CDR3: CASSIGSWGAQETQYF
D: NA; size: many; length: 15; V: TRBV2; J: TRBJ1-3; DNA: TGTGCCAGCAACCCCAGGGGCTACTCTGGAAACACCATATATTTT; CDR3: CASNPRGYSGNTIYF
D: NA; size: NA; length: 13; V: TRBV9; J: TRBJ2-2; DNA: TGTGCCAGCAGCGTAGCAGGGACCGGGGGGCTGTTTTTT; CDR3: CASSVAGTGGLFF
D: NA; size: few; length: 15; V: TRBV20-1; J: TRBJ1-1; DNA: TGCAGTGCTAGAGCCCCCGGGGGCCTGAACACTGAAGCTTTCTTT; CDR3: CSARAPGGLNTEAFF
D: NA; size: few; length: 14; V: TRBV20-1; J: TRBJ2-7; DNA: TGCAGTGCTAGGGGTCGGTCAGACACCTACGAGCAGTACTTC; CDR3: CSARGRSDTYEQYF
D: NA; size: few; length: 16; V: TRBV15; J: TRBJ1-6; DNA: TGTGCCACCAGCAGAGAATACCAGGGTCTTGGTTCACCCCTCCACTTT; CDR3: CATSREYQGLGSPLHF
D: NA; size: NA; length: 17; V: TRBV3-1; J: TRBJ1-3; DNA: TGTGCCAGCAGCCAAGCACGAAGACGAAGCTCTGGAAACACCATATATTTT; CDR3: CASSQARRRSSGNTIYF
D: TRBD2; size: few; length: 17; V: TRBV11-2; J: TRBJ2-1; DNA: TGTGCCAGCAGCGGAACCGTCGGGGGGGCGGGGTACAATGAGCAGTTCTTC; CDR3: CASSGTVGGAGYNEQFF
D: NA; size: many; length: 15; V: TRBV12-3/TRBV12-4; J: TRBJ1-1; DNA: TGTGCCAGCAGTTTTCCCTATCCTTTGAACACTGAAGCTTTCTTT; CDR3: CASSFPYPLNTEAFF
D: NA; size: many; length: 12; V: TRBV12-3/TRBV12-4; J: TRBJ2-7; DNA: TGTGCCAGCAGTTTCCGTCTGGGTAAGCAGTACTTC; CDR3: CASSFRLGKQYF
D: NA; size: few; length: 13; V: TRBV5-6; J: TRBJ2-3; DNA: TGTGCCAGCAGCTTGATGGGGGGCGGCACGCAGTATTTT; CDR3: CASSLMGGGTQYF
D: NA; size: NA; length: 14; V: TRBV5-1; J: TRBJ2-5; DNA: TGCGCCAGCAGCACGGACAGCCGACAAGAGACCCAGTACTTC; CDR3: CASSTDSRQETQYF
D: NA; size: NA; length: 16; V: TRBV5-5; J: TRBJ2-7; DNA: TGTGCCAGCAGCTTGGGTCGGTGGACTACAACCTACGAGCAGTACTTC; CDR3: CASSLGRWTTTYEQYF
D: TRBD2; size: many; length: 15; V: TRBV20-1; J: TRBJ2-2; DNA: TGCAGTGCTAGAATAGCGGGGACGAACACCGGGGAGCTGTTTTTT; CDR3: CSARIAGTNTGELFF